This T cell receptor (beta chain) was documented in a study of cytomegalovirus exposure and HLA in healthy donors (dated by TCRdb to 2016 to 2017). General notes on the study: According to an earlier analysis of a few hundred of the donors, some 180 million T cells yielded approximately 120 million unique TCR beta sequences and approximately 300 Gb of sequence data. Approximately 310 gigabases of sequencing data and approximately 80 million unique TCR sequences were included in an early release covering about 600 HLA-typed donors. Among the roughly 390 genotyped donors, about 85% belonged to the genetic ancestry cluster associated with self-reported Caucasian donors. The study aimed to test whether cataloging public T cell receptors could reveal signatures of past pathogen exposure. The study used immunosequencing to profile the T cell repertoires of 666 subjects and linked those repertoires to cytomegalovirus serostatus. In addition to the first cohort of 666 subjects, a separate validation cohort of some 120 different subjects was used. The study combined high-throughput TCR immunosequencing, statistical association of individual TCRs with disease status, and machine learning to predict cytomegalovirus infection status. A later analysis re-analyzed previously published TCR beta repertoires from 550 to 700 donors and added high-resolution HLA genotyping to study TCR occurrence patterns. Rather than using new phenotypic data, the later analysis identified candidate immune exposures from TCR beta sequences and from how often those sequences occurred across donors. To decide whether each TCR beta V gene segment behaved as functional or pseudogenic, an earlier analysis of 587 of the donors relied on high-throughput TCR beta sequencing. Donor age, sex, ethnicity and CMV serostatus were compiled together with the repertoire data. A later genetic analysis used genome-wide SNP genotypes for about 65% of the 666 donors, treating that subset as a discovery cohort. Every discovery cohort repertoire had been produced on one sequencing platform. Class I and class II HLA loci were covered by the typing at four-digit resolution. The number of typed donors differed by locus: 629-630 for A, B, C, DRB1 and DQB1; 522 for DQA1; approximately 600 for DPA1; and 400 to 480 for DPB1. Because of strong linkage in the cohort, five DR-DQ haplotypes were treated as single units for association and clustering. On average, about 240,000 unique TCR beta nucleotide sequences were sequenced per donor among more than 350 genotyped donors of the cohort, with 15% to 20% of those sequences being non-productive.

Overall study outcomes, separate from this receptor: In a later analysis, several top co-occurrence clusters were reported to appear linked to parvovirus B19, influenza, CMV and Epstein-Barr virus. In the study, some 180 TCR beta chains were listed as associated with cytomegalovirus. Linkage disequilibrium might explain the correlated functional status among segregating V segments, but an unknown experimental factor could not be excluded. Cytomegalovirus status was reported to be diagnosed by the classifier with high specificity and sensitivity in both the original and validation cohorts. A group of highly shared sequence variants was considered likely to be a technical artifact of the sequencing pipeline. Around 16 rarely observed V segments, including chromosome 9 orphons, were excluded from the earlier analysis of several hundred of the donors because counts were too low. In a later analysis, TCR association rates were found to vary across HLA loci, with the most associated TCRs seen for DRB1 alleles and the fewest for HLA-C alleles. Most TCR sequences were seen in very few donors, while some public TCRs were found in many individuals. At a false discovery rate of 0.05, a later analysis linked some 18,000 TCR beta sequences to specific HLA alleles. A later analysis found that HLA-associated TCR beta chains were more clonally expanded and had lower generation probabilities than equally common non-associated chains. Some IMGT-functional V segments, including TRBV6-2 and TRBV6-3, could not be told apart with the 87-base-pair reads, so those segments were excluded. Because HLA typing was unavailable for some donors at each locus, only the typed subset was used in association tests. Strong co-occurrence of HLA alleles, especially DR and DQ, made assigning TCR associations to individual alleles difficult. It was suggested by the authors that the approach could potentially be generalized to other disease states and immunological phenotypes. Roughly uniform sequencing depth across donors was assumed in presence/absence analyses, although this assumption may not hold. In a later genetic analysis, fewer N-insertions in productive TCRs were reported among donors in an Asian-associated ancestry cluster than the roughly 640-donor mean. The only immune exposure information available for the cohort was CMV serostatus. Broadly in line with IMGT annotations, most TCR beta V segments showed up in productive rearrangements about 87% or about 30% of the time in an earlier analysis of approximately 600 of the donors. In a later genetic analysis, a missense DCLRE1C variant was associated with V-gene and J-gene trimming of TCR beta chains, and the association was replicated in an independent cohort. In vitro tests confirmed that a few of the cytomegalovirus-associated TCR beta chains recognize cytomegalovirus antigens. Only TCR beta chains were sequenced in this cohort, and the absence of alpha or paired-chain data limited detectable features. A later analysis found that most CMV-associated TCR beta chains appeared HLA-restricted, with HLA associations seemingly driven largely by CMV exposure. A further reported finding was that TCR beta sequences accurately predicted the HLA-A and HLA-B alleles for most subjects in the first cohort.

V sheds 3 bases and J sheds 6 bases, leaving 9 bases between their ends. The CDR1 and CDR2 encoded by the germline V gene (reference sequence) are LNHDA and SQIVND. Counted from cysteine to phenylalanine, this CDR3 has 13 amino acids. The entry retains the CDR3 DNA only, 39 bases that are in frame from base 1. Libraries were built with the immunoSEQ multiplex PCR assay. For the multiplex PCR, a mixture combining 60 forward primers for TCR Vbeta segments and 13 reverse primers for TCR Jbeta segments was used. The CDR3 region of rearranged TCR beta genes was amplified from genomic DNA with a multiplex PCR assay. The Illumina HiSeq System was used to sequence the amplified TCR beta libraries as 87-base-pair reads. As for how the authors treated the data: A later analysis counted about 80 million unique TCR beta chains across the 670 or so repertoires, and around 9.9 million of these chains were shared by at least two donors. A nearest-neighbor algorithm error-corrected the raw reads and collapsed the reads into unique sequences, merging closely related sequences to remove PCR and sequencing errors. CDR3 sequences were aligned to IMGT reference sequences to assign V, D and J gene segments. For a sequence to be retained, at least a six-nucleotide match to both a V gene segment and a J gene segment was required. A rearrangement was called productive if the CDR3 had no stop codons and remained in frame with V and J, and every other rearrangement was called non-productive. CDR3 was defined according to IMGT convention as the region running from the second conserved V-encoded cysteine to the conserved J-encoded phenylalanine. The earlier analysis of 500 to 600 of the donors excluded sequences that lacked an unambiguous match to a single V gene segment. In an earlier analysis of roughly 500 of the donors, V segments were called functional above 56.7% productive rearrangements and were called segregating when the between-donor standard deviation exceeded 5%. A statistical classification framework was built to diagnose cytomegalovirus status from the catalog of TCR beta chain sequences. V and J gene assignment, in a later analysis, came from comparing TCR nucleotide sequences with IMGT/GENE-DB human TR gene sequences. The TCRdist pipeline was used in a later analysis to assign CDR3 sequences and most-parsimonious VDJ recombination scenarios. A later analysis defined each TCR beta chain by its CDR3 amino acid sequence plus V-gene family, and excluded reads lacking a unique V-gene family. A later analysis removed 550 to 700 highly shared, low-generation-probability nucleotide sequences to deal with suspected cross-contamination and a sequencing artifact. In a later analysis, a clonal expansion index for each public chain was calculated from normalized within-repertoire ranks of inferred template counts. Generation probabilities in a later analysis came from a VDJ recombination model fitted to out-of-frame rearrangements, and those results were checked against IGoR. Hypergeometric tests were used in a later analysis to score TCR-TCR, TCR-HLA and TCR-CMV co-occurrence, with a repertoire-size bias correction applied to the TCR pairs. In a later analysis, false discovery rates were estimated by permuting HLA or CMV assignments 20 times. In a later analysis, co-occurring TCRs were grouped with DBSCAN, and TCRdist sequence similarity was added when clustering was performed within HLA-allele-positive subsets. Repertoires with fewer than 30,000 or more than 120,000 public chains, plus five repertoires with anomalous nucleotide sharing, were excluded from co-occurrence clustering. TCRdb obtained this table from immuneACCESS and retained in-frame rearrangements with V and J assigned. These tables miss some clones; where compared with another copy, unresolved V genes account for less than half of the shortfall, and the remainder is unexplained. D and trimming come from the DNA, and the V and J calls and clone size come from that table. The sample table lists some 160,000 clones, under 85% of them with a count of one. The ten most abundant clones make up 1.5% to 2% of the sample.

The cohort consisted of some 670 healthy bone marrow donors. At the time of sampling, all cohort members were nominally healthy, though unrecorded immune exposures were likely present. The donor tested CMV seronegative, placing the donor among the 300 to 400 seronegative members of the cohort. A peripheral blood sample was provided by each donor, and peripheral blood mononuclear cells were used for TCR beta sequencing. Genomic DNA extraction from the blood cell samples was performed with the Qiagen DNeasy Blood Extraction Kit. As for this clone: Its antigen specificity is not known. No qualities accompany the bases; no much larger clone lies one base away.

The sequenced sample was PBMCs. The chain is encoded by TRBV19 joined to TRBJ2-1, with the D gene not confidently named. The clonotype comes from a woman between 25 and 40 years old in good health and CMV-seronegative. In nucleotides, the sequence is TGTGCCAGTAGTATTGGCTCACCCAATGAGCAGTTCTTC. Translated, it reads CASSIGSPNEQFF.